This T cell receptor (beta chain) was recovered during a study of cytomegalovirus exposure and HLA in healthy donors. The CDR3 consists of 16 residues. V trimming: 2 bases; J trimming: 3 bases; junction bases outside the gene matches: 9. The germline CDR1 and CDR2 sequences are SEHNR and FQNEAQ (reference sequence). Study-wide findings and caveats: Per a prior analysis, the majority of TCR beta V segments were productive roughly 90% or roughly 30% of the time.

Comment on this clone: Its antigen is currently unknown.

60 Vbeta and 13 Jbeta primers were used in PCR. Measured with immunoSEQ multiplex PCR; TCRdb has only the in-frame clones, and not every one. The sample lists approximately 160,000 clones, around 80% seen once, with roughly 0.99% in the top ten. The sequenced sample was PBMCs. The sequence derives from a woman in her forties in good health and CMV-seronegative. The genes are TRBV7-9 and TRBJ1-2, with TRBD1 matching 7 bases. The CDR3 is CASSLPTGFIDYGYTF. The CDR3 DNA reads TGTGCCAGCAGCTTACCGACAGGGTTTATCGACTATGGCTACACCTTC.